The 2 T cell receptor beta chains reported below all come from one sample, sequenced in a study of T cells in Graves' hyperthyroidism and ophthalmopathy (dated by TCRdb to between 2018 and 2021). Receptor libraries were prepared by multiplex PCR. The instrument was an Illumina HiSeq 2000. The TCR beta CDR3 regions were amplified from the RNA transcripts. The first round of RT-PCR for the TCR CDR3 was performed with the HTBI primer set and the Qiagen OneStep RT-PCR kit. In TCRdb, the public reads were trimmed at Q25 with fastp and aligned with MiXCR, with productive beta chains retained. CDR3 protein duplicates are merged, each entry listing the most common genes and DNA. The sample has nearly 750,000 distinct CDR3 sequences on record, about 35% of them singletons. The ten biggest clones cover less than 35% of the sample. The sample taken for sequencing was blood. These TCRs come from a woman aged 40-49 years with Graves' hyperthyroidism.

The J gene is TRBJ2-5, the V gene TRBV12-3 or TRBV12-4; possible D gene TRBD2, 5 bases. Trimming cost V 3 bases and J 1 base, with 15 bases left between them. CDR3 length: 16 amino acids. The CDR3 bases are TGTGCCAGCAGTTTGGGCTGGGGTGAGGGCCAAGAGACCCAGTACTTC. Its translation is CASSLGWGEGQETQYF.

The V and J genes are TRBV7-3 and TRBJ1-4, with D hard to call. The germline CDR1 and CDR2 sequences are SGHTA and FQGTGA. Trimming took 5 bases from V and 2 from J, leaving 9 bases between them. The CDR3 is 14 residues long. The CDR3 DNA reads TGTGCCAGCAGCCGACTTGGGACTAATGAAAAACTGTTTTTT. Protein product: CASSRLGTNEKLFF.